The 16 T cell receptor beta chains below come from one sample, sequenced in a study of cytomegalovirus exposure and HLA in healthy donors. Method: immunoSEQ multiplex PCR; TCRdb's copy keeps in-frame clones and lacks some. The table has about 130,000 clones, 95% to 97% seen once. Sequenced sample: PBMCs. The source is a man between 18 and 29 years old in good health and CMV-seronegative.

A single count supports this clone. V and J are TRBV4-2 and TRBJ2-3; D is perhaps TRBD2 (5 bases). The CDR3 runs 14 residues. V lost 1 base, J lost 2 bases, and 7 bases lay in between. CDR1 is LGHNA and CDR2 is YNFKEQ in the germline V gene. The CDR3 nucleotides are TGTGCCAGCAGCCAAGCAGCGGTCACAGATACGCAGTATTTT. Amino acids: CASSQAAVTDTQYF.

Only one count was recorded for this clone. The chain uses TRBV28 and TRBJ2-6, with 8 bases that match TRBD1. The CDR3 covers 17 residues. Unmatched junction bases numbered 6, after V lost 5 bases and J lost 0 bases. CDR1 and CDR2 (germline): MDHEN, SYDVKM. The CDR3 protein is CASSPDRGPSGANVLTF. CDR3 in DNA: TGTGCCAGCAGTCCCGACAGGGGACCCTCTGGGGCCAACGTCCTGACTTTC. The full variable domain, its missing parts supplied by reference TRBV28 and TRBJ2-6, is DVKVTQSSRYLVKRTGEKVFLECVQDMDHENMFWYRQDPGLGLRLIYFSYDVKMKEKGDIPEGYSVSREKKERFSLILESASTNQTSMYLCASSPDRGPSGANVLTFGAGSRLTVL.

The V and J genes are TRBV28 and TRBJ1-2; D is undetermined. Trimming removed 4 bases at V and 4 bases at J, with 13 bases between. The germline CDR1 and CDR2 sequences are MDHEN and SYDVKM. This CDR3 region has 14 residues. CDR3 in amino acids: CASSYPGGLYGYTF. The CDR3 DNA reads TGTGCCAGCAGTTATCCGGGCGGACTCTATGGCTACACCTTC.

V and J are TRBV6-1 and TRBJ1-5; D possibly corresponds to TRBD1 (5 bases). This CDR3 region has 15 residues. Trimming removed 2 bases at V and 5 bases at J, with 13 bases between. The V gene's germline CDR1 is MNHNS and CDR2 SASEGT. The CDR3 nucleotides are TGTGCCAGCAGTGAAAGGGGCTATGTTGATCAGCCCCAGCATTTT. This gives the protein CASSERGYVDQPQHF.

This chain joins TRBV6-1 and TRBJ1-1, with a possible D match to TRBD1 (6 bases). V gave up 5 bases and J gave up 0 bases, with 13 bases separating them. The CDR3 consists of 15 residues. Germline V CDR1 and CDR2: MNHNS, SASEGT. CDR3 protein: CASSQQGSMNTEAFF. The CDR3 region has the DNA TGTGCCAGCAGTCAACAGGGTAGCATGAACACTGAAGCTTTCTTT.

This rearrangement joins TRBV27 to TRBJ1-1, with D perhaps matching TRBD1 (6 bases). Germline loops: CDR1 MNHEY, CDR2 SMNVEV (reference sequence). The CDR3 is 15 amino acids. With 7 bases removed from V and 4 bases from J, the gap between germline ends came to 19 bases. CDR3 DNA sequence: TGTGCCAGCACCTTGGGCGGGGGGCGCGTCACTGAAGCTTTCTTT. This translates into CASTLGGGRVTEAFF.

The chain combines TRBV4-3 with TRBJ2-5, with a weak D call TRBD1 (6 bases). Germline V gene sequence: CDR1 LGHNA, CDR2 YSLEER. V lost 0 bases and J 0 bases, leaving 14 bases between the germline ends. This CDR3 is 17 amino acids long. The CDR3 is CASSQDVRGRNQETQYF. The CDR3 DNA follows: TGCGCCAGCAGCCAAGATGTCAGGGGAAGGAACCAAGAGACCCAGTACTTC.

As to this clone: The sample holds other DNA sequences that translate to the same CDR3. The chain combines TRBV27 with TRBJ2-7; maybe TRBD2 (6 bases). The V end was cut by 5 bases, the J end by 3 bases, with 11 bases between. The CDR3 length is 13 residues. Germline lookup yields CDR1 MNHEY and CDR2 SMNVEV (reference sequence). Here the CDR3 reads CASSRDSSYEQYF. The CDR3 DNA reads TGTGCCAGCAGTAGGGACTCGAGCTACGAGCAGTACTTC.

The V call is TRBV13, the J call TRBJ1-4; a weak D match, TRBD1 (5 bases). Germline V gene lookup returns CDR1 PRHDT and CDR2 FYEKMQ (reference sequence). The CDR3 loop spans 14 amino acids. V gave up 6 bases and J gave up 6 bases, with 14 bases separating them. The CDR3 sequence: CASRGGREDEKLFF. As DNA, the CDR3 is TGTGCCAGCAGGGGAGGCAGGGAAGATGAAAAACTGTTTTTT.

This clone was seen a single time. This chain uses TRBV29-1 with TRBJ1-2, with D possibly matching TRBD1 (5 bases). V lost 4 bases to trimming and J lost 2 bases, with 5 bases between them. CDR1 is SQVTM and CDR2 is ANQGSEA in the germline V gene. The CDR3 contains 11 residues. This CDR3 reads CSVGQNYGYTF. CDR3 nucleotide sequence: TGCAGCGTTGGACAGAACTATGGCTACACCTTC.

The chain links TRBV28 to TRBJ2-7; 8 positions agree with TRBD2. V was clipped by 11 bases and J by 2 bases; unmatched bases: 5. CDR1 and CDR2 from the germline V gene are MDHEN and SYDVKM. The CDR3 totals 12 residues. CDR3 nucleotide sequence: TGTGCCCACACGGGGGGGGCCTACGAGCAGTACTTC. The encoded protein is CAHTGGAYEQYF. Complete variable domain (other parts from reference TRBV28 and TRBJ2-7): DVKVTQSSRYLVKRTGEKVFLECVQDMDHENMFWYRQDPGLGLRLIYFSYDVKMKEKGDIPEGYSVSREKKERFSLILESASTNQTSMYLCAHTGGAYEQYFGPGTRLTVT.

This chain connects TRBV11-1 to TRBJ1-1; perhaps TRBD1 as D (6 bases). This CDR3 is built from 13 residues. Germline CDR1 reads SGHAT; CDR2 reads FQDESV (reference sequence). Trimming removed 2 bases at V and 3 bases at J, with 7 bases between. This CDR3 is CASSLKGDTEAFF. For the CDR3, the DNA is TGTGCCAGCAGCTTAAAGGGGGACACTGAAGCTTTCTTT.

The chain combines TRBV27 with TRBJ2-6, with a weak D call TRBD1 (6 bases). The CDR3 length is 13 residues. V dropped 6 bases and J dropped 4 bases, with 7 bases sitting between them. The germline V gene has CDR1 MNHEY and CDR2 SMNVEV (reference sequence). This CDR3 is CASRGAGANVLTF. In DNA, the CDR3 is TGTGCCAGCAGGGGGGCGGGGGCCAACGTCCTGACTTTC.

This clone turned up a few times. The rearrangement uses TRBV19 and TRBJ1-2; TRBD1 might be the D (5 bases). CDR1 is LNHDA, CDR2 SQIVND, per germline (reference sequence). The CDR3 is made up of 15 amino acids. Trimming left V 5 bases short and J 6 bases short, with 19 bases between. The CDR3 region is CASSFFKETANGYTF. In nucleotides, the CDR3 is TGTGCCAGTAGTTTCTTTAAGGAGACAGCGAATGGCTACACCTTC.

This sequence joins TRBV4-2 and TRBJ1-5; no firm D call. The V end lost 0 bases, the J end lost 5 bases, and 11 bases lay between the germline ends. Germline-derived CDR1 and CDR2 are LGHNA and YNFKEQ. The CDR3 runs to 15 residues. The CDR3 here is CASSQDPGTHQPQHF. The CDR3 DNA sequence: TGTGCCAGCAGCCAAGATCCGGGAACCCATCAGCCCCAGCATTTT.

The chain employs TRBV9 and TRBJ2-7; maybe TRBD1 (6 bases). The CDR3 contains 18 residues. Germline V gene lookup returns CDR1 SGDLS and CDR2 YYNGEE. V was cut by 0 bases and J by 6 bases, with 25 bases left in between. CDR3 sequence: CASSVGGTMGSKGLEQYF. CDR3 DNA: TGTGCCAGCAGCGTAGGGGGGACAATGGGCTCAAAGGGTCTCGAGCAGTACTTC. Together with reference TRBV9 and TRBJ2-7, the CDR3 gives the full variable domain: DSGVTQTPKHLITATGQRVTLRCSPRSGDLSVYWYQQSLDQGLQFLIQYYNGEERAKGNILERFSAQQFPDLHSELNLSSLELGDSALYFCASSVGGTMGSKGLEQYFGPGTRLTVT.